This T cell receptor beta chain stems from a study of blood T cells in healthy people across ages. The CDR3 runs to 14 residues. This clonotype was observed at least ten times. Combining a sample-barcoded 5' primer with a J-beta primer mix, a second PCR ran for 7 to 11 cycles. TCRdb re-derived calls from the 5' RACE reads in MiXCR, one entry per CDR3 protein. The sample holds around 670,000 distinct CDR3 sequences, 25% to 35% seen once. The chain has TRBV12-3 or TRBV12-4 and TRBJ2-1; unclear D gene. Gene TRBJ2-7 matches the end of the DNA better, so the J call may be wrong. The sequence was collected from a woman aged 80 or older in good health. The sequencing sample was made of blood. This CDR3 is CASSLRSSYNEQYF. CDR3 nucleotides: TGTGCCAGCAGTTTACGGAGCTCCTACAATGAGCAGTACTTC.